This passage covers 16 T cell receptor beta chains from one sample sequenced in a study of blood T cells in healthy people across ages. For the second PCR, which ran for about 6 to 11 cycles, a sample-barcoded 5' primer and a J-beta primer mix were used. TCRdb re-derived calls from the 5' RACE reads in MiXCR, one entry per CDR3 protein. The sample lists about 670,000 distinct CDR3 sequences, approximately 52% occurring once. Sequences were obtained from blood. These receptors were obtained from a woman aged 80 or over in good health.

This rearrangement joins TRBV5-1 to TRBJ2-4; D gene ambiguous. V lost 0 bases, J lost 0 bases, and 10 bases lay in between. CDR3 length: 16 amino acids. Germline V gene data show CDR1 as SGHRS and CDR2 as YFSETQ. Here the CDR3 reads CASSLAPSLAKNIQYF. CDR3 in DNA: TGCGCCAGCAGCTTGGCCCCAAGCCTAGCCAAAAACATTCAGTACTTC.

This clonotype was seen many times. The chain recombines TRBV12-3 or TRBV12-4 with TRBJ1-1, with D perhaps matching TRBD1 (6 bases). V lost 3 bases to trimming and J lost 10 bases, with 18 bases between them. This CDR3 is 14 amino acids long. CDR3: CASSFRDTAGGAFF. In DNA, the CDR3 is TGTGCCAGCAGTTTCAGGGACACAGCCGGCGGAGCTTTCTTT.

This chain joins TRBV6-2 or TRBV6-3 and TRBJ2-5; D gene unclear. The closer fit of TRBJ2-7 to the DNA end suggests the J call may be wrong. The length of the CDR3 is 12 residues. The V gene's germline CDR1 is MNHEY and CDR2 SVGEGT. The CDR3 sequence is CASSHLVNEQYF. CDR3 DNA: TGTGCCTCCTCACACCTCGTTAACGAGCAGTACTTC.

This chain connects TRBV11-2 to TRBJ2-7, with 11 bases aligning to TRBD2. V shed 4 bases, J shed 5 bases, and the junction held 7 bases outside the gene matches. Germline loops: CDR1 SGHAT, CDR2 FQNNGV. The CDR3 totals 15 residues. CDR3 coding DNA: TGTGCCAGCAGCTCAGATCTAGCGGGGGGTAACGAGCAGTACTTC. Protein: CASSSDLAGGNEQYF.

The V gene is TRBV9, the J gene TRBJ2-2; possibly TRBD1 for D (5 bases). CDR3 length: 16 residues. Trimming took off 4 bases at V and 1 base at J, with 14 bases between the two ends. Germline V gives CDR1 SGDLS, CDR2 YYNGEE. CDR3 DNA sequence: TGTGCCAGCAGCCCCATCAGGGTAATGAACACCGGGGAGCTGTTTTTT. Amino acids: CASSPIRVMNTGELFF.

The chain uses TRBV2 and TRBJ1-5; unclear D gene. Germline loops: CDR1 SNHLY, CDR2 FYNNEI. V was cut by 8 bases and J by 3 bases, with 11 bases left in between. This CDR3 spans 13 amino acids. CDR3 protein: CASSGILNQPQHF. The CDR3 DNA is TGTGCCAGCTCCGGGATCCTCAATCAGCCCCAGCATTTT.

A note on this clonotype: A much larger clone lies a single base off, so this may be a read error. This chain joins TRBV19 and TRBJ2-7, with D uncertain. Trimming stripped 6 bases from V and 4 bases from J, with 16 bases between. Germline V CDR1 and CDR2: LNHDA, SQIVND (reference sequence). CDR3 size: 14 residues. In DNA form, the CDR3 reads TGTGCCAGTAGACTGATAGGCACTATGTACGAGCAGTACTTC. Protein: CASRLIGTMYEQYF.

Comment on this clonotype: A single base separates this from a much larger clone, so it may be a read error. This chain connects TRBV9 to TRBJ2-3; D possibly uses TRBD1 or TRBD2 (5 bases each). Germline values: CDR1 SGDLS, CDR2 YYNGEE. CDR3 size: 15 residues. The CDR3 DNA is TGTACCAGCAGCGTAGGGACGGGGAACACAGATACGCAGTATTTT. Translation: CTSSVGTGNTDTQYF. The variable domain in full, with the rest retrieved from reference TRBV9 and TRBJ2-3, is DSGVTQTPKHLITATGQRVTLRCSPRSGDLSVYWYQQSLDQGLQFLIQYYNGEERAKGNILERFSAQQFPDLHSELNLSSLELGDSALYFCTSSVGTGNTDTQYFGPGTRLTVL.

In regard to this clonotype: A much larger clone differs by one base, so this may be a read error. The J gene is TRBJ2-5, the V gene TRBV25-1; no clear D gene. Germline V gene lookup returns CDR1 MGHDK and CDR2 SYGVNS. The V end was cut by 2 bases, the J end by 4 bases, with 14 bases between. The CDR3 is 15 residues long. The CDR3 DNA reads as TGTGCCAGCAGTGAAGCCAGCTTCGGACGAGAGACCCAGTACTTC. Translation gives CASSEASFGRETQYF.

This clonotype has at least ten counts. The chain has TRBV2 and TRBJ2-1, with D possibly being TRBD2 (6 bases). There are 16 residues in the CDR3. Germline values: CDR1 SNHLY, CDR2 FYNNEI. V was shortened by 7 bases and J by 4 bases, with 20 bases between the two germline ends. The CDR3 DNA is TGTGCCAGCATCGGAGTAGGCGGGATTGGTTACAATGAGCAGTTCTTC. It yields the protein CASIGVGGIGYNEQFF.

In this sample, this clonotype turned up many times. The chain carries TRBV5-1 and TRBJ2-3; no definite D call. The V gene lost 0 bases and the J gene lost 6 bases, with 11 bases spanning the gap. The CDR3 is made up of 14 amino acids. Germline V lookup: CDR1 SGHRS, CDR2 YFSETQ. The chain's CDR3 is CASSLGRQPDTQYF. As DNA, the CDR3 is TGCGCCAGCAGCTTGGGACGGCAACCTGATACGCAGTATTTT.

The V and J genes are TRBV10-3 and TRBJ2-1; D might be TRBD1 (6 bases). The CDR3 extends over 13 amino acids. Looked up from germline, CDR1 is ENHRY and CDR2 is SYGVKD. V was clipped by 7 bases and J by 4 bases, with 11 bases between them. CDR3 sequence reads: CAITTDRYNEQFF. CDR3 DNA: TGTGCCATCACAACCGACAGGTACAATGAGCAGTTCTTC.

The V call is TRBV11-1, the J call TRBJ2-3; no clear D gene. Per germline, CDR1 SGHAT and CDR2 FQDESV (reference sequence). This CDR3 has 13 residues. Trimming removed 2 bases at V and 1 base at J, with 4 bases between. The CDR3 nucleotides are TGTGCCAGCAGCTTACACCGCACAGATACGCAGTATTTT. Amino acids: CASSLHRTDTQYF.

This sequence joins TRBV27 and TRBJ2-5; D may be TRBD1 or TRBD2 (5 bases each). CDR3 length: 16 residues. V shed 5 bases and J shed 3 bases, with 19 bases lying between them. CDR1 is MNHEY and CDR2 is SMNVEV in the germline V gene (reference sequence). Here the CDR3 reads CASSESMTGLEETQYF. Written as DNA, the CDR3 is TGTGCCAGCAGTGAAAGCATGACGGGGCTCGAAGAGACCCAGTACTTC.

V usage is TRBV7-8 and J usage is TRBJ1-1; D is undetermined. Germline V gives CDR1 SGHVS, CDR2 FQNEAQ. Trimming shortened V by 5 bases and J by 10 bases, and 11 bases separated the two germline ends. The CDR3 contains 11 residues. The CDR3 region is CASSPARRAFF. The CDR3 nucleotides read TGTGCCAGCAGCCCCGCGAGGCGAGCTTTCTTT. Using reference TRBV7-8 and TRBJ1-1 for the parts outside the CDR3, the full variable domain is GAGVSQSPRYKVAKRGQDVALRCDPISGHVSLFWYQQALGQGPEFLTYFQNEAQLDKSGLPSDRFFAERPEGSVSTLKIQRTQQEDSAVYLCASSPARRAFFGQGTRLTVV.

The chain combines TRBV7-9 with TRBJ2-3, with D perhaps given as TRBD1 or TRBD2 (5 bases each). Germline V gene data show CDR1 as SEHNR and CDR2 as FQNEAQ (reference sequence). Between the trimmed V and J ends, which lost 4 bases and 8 bases, there was a span of 13 bases. The CDR3 spans 13 residues. CDR3 sequence: CASSSRGPGTQYF. CDR3 coding DNA: TGTGCCAGCAGCTCACGGGGCCCAGGTACGCAGTATTTT.